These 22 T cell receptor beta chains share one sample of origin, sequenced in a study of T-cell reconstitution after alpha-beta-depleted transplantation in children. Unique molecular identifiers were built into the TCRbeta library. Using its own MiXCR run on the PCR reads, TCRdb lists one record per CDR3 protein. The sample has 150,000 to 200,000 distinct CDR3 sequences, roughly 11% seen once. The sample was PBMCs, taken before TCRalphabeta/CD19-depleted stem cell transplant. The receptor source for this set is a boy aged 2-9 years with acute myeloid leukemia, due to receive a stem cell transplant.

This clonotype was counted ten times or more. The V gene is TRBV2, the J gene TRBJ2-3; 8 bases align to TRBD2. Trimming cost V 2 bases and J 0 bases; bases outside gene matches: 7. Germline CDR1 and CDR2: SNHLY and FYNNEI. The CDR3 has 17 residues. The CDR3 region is CASSEITSGSSTDTQYF. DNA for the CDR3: TGTGCCAGCAGTGAAATTACTAGCGGCTCTAGCACAGATACGCAGTATTTT.

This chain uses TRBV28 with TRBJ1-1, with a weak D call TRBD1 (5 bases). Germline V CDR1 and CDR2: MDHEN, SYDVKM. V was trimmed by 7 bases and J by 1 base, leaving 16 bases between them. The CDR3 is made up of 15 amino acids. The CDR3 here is CASKPGDLANTEAFF. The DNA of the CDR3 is TGTGCCAGCAAGCCGGGGGACTTGGCGAACACTGAAGCTTTCTTT.

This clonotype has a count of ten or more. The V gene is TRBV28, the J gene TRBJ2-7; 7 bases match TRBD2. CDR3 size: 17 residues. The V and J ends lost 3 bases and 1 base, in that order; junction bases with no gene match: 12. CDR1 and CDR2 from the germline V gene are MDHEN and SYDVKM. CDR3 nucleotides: TGTGCCAGCAGTTTGGGTCGCATTAGACTAGCTTCCTACGAGCAGTACTTC. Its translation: CASSLGRIRLASYEQYF.

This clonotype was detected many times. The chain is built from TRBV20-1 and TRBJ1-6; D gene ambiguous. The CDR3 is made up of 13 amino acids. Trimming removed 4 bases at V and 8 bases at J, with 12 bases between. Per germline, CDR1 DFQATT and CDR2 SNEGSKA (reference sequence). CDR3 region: CSANLQIDSPLHF. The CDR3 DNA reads TGCAGTGCTAATCTCCAGATCGATTCACCCCTCCACTTT.

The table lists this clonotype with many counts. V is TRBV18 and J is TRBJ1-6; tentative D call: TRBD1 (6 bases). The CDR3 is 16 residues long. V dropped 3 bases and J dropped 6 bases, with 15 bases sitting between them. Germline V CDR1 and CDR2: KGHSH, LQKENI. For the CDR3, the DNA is TGTGCCAGCTCACCGCAGGACAGAAATCTTAATTCACCCCTCCACTTT. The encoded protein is CASSPQDRNLNSPLHF.

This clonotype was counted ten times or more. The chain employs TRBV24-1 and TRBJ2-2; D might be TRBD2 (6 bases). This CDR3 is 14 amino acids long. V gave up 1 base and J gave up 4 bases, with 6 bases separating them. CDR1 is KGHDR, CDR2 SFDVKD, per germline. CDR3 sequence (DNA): TGTGCCACCAGTGATTTCGGGGGCACCGGGGAGCTGTTTTTT. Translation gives CATSDFGGTGELFF.

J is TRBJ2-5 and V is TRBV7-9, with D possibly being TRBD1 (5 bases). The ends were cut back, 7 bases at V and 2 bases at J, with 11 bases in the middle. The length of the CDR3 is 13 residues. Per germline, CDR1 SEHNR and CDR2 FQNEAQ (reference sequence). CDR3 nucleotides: TGTGCCAGCACCAAGACAGAACAAGAGACCCAGTACTTC. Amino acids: CASTKTEQETQYF.

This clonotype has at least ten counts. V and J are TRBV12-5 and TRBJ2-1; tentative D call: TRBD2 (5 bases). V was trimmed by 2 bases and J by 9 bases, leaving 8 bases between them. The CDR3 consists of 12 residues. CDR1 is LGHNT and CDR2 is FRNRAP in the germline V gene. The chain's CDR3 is CASGLSGSEQFF. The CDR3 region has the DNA TGTGCTAGTGGTTTGAGTGGGAGTGAGCAGTTCTTC.

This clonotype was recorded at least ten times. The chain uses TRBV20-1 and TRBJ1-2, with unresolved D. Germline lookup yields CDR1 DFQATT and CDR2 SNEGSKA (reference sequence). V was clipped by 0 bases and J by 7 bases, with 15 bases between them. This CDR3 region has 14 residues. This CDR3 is CSAREVADASGYTF. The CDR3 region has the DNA TGCAGTGCTAGAGAGGTCGCAGACGCCTCTGGCTACACCTTC.

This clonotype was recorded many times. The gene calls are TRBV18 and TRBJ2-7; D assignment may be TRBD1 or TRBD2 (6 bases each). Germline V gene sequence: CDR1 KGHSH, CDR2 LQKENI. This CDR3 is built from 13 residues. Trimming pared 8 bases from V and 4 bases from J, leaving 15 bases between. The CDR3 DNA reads TGTGCCAGCGGTACAGGGACTCAGTACGAGCAGTACTTC. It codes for CASGTGTQYEQYF.

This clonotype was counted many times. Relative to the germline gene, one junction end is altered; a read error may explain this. CDR3 sequence reads: CASSVADEQFF. The DNA for the CDR3 is TGTGCCAGCAGTGTAGCGGACGAGCAGTTCTTC. This chain connects TRBV12-3 or TRBV12-4 to TRBJ2-1; possible D gene TRBD2, 6 bases. This CDR3 spans 11 amino acids.

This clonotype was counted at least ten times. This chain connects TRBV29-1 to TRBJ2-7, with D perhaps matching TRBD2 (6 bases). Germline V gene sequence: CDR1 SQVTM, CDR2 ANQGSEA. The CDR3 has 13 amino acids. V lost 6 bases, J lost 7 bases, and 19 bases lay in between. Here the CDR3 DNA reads TGCAGCGTGGTAGGGGACTTACTGGGGGAGCAGTACTTC. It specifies CSVVGDLLGEQYF.

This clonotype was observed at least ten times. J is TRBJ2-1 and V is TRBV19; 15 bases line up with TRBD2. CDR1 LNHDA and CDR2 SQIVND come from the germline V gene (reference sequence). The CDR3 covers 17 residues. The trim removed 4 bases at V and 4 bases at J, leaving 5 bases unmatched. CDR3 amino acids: CASSRIGLAGGYNEQFF. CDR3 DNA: TGTGCCAGTAGTAGAATCGGACTAGCGGGAGGGTACAATGAGCAGTTCTTC. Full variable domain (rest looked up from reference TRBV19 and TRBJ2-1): DGGITQSPKYLFRKEGQNVTLSCEQNLNHDAMYWYRQDPGQGLRLIYYSQIVNDFQKGDIAEGYSVSREKKESFPLTVTSAQKNPTAFYLCASSRIGLAGGYNEQFFGPGTRLTVL.

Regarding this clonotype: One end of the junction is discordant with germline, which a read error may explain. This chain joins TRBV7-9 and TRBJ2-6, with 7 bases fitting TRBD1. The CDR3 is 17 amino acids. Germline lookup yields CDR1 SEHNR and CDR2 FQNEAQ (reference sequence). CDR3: CASRRGQDRSGAYVLTF. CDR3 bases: TGTGCCAGCAGACGAGGACAGGACCGCTCTGGGGCCTACGTCCTGACTTTC.

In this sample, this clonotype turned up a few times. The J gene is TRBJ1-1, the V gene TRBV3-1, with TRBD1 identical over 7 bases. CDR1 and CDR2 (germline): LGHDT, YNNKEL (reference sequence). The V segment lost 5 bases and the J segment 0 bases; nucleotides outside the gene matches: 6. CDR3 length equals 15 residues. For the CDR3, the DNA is TGTGCCAGCAGCGGCAGGGGGTCGATGAACACTGAAGCTTTCTTT. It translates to CASSGRGSMNTEAFF.

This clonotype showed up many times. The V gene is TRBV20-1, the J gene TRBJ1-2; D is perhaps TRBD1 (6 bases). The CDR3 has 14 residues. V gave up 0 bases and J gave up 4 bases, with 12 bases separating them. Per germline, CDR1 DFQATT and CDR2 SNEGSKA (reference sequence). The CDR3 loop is CSARDSRGSYGYTF. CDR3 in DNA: TGCAGTGCTAGAGATTCCAGGGGCTCCTATGGCTACACCTTC.

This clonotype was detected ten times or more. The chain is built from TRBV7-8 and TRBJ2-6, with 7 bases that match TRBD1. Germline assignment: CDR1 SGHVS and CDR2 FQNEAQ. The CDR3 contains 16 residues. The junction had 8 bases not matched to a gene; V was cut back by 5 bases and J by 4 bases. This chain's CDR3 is CASSRDRVWGANVLTF. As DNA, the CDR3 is TGTGCCAGCAGCCGAGACAGGGTCTGGGGGGCCAACGTCCTGACTTTC.

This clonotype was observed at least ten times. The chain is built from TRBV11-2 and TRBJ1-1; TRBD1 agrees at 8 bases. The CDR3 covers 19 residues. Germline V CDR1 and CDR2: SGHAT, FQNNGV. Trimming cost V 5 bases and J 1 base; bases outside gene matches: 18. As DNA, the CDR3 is TGTGCCAGCAGCCCCGGACAGGGTGGTTGGGCCCTCCCGAACACTGAAGCTTTCTTT. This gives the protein CASSPGQGGWALPNTEAFF.

This chain's CDR3 is CANSGTGGAGGSEQYF. CDR3 DNA sequence: TGCGCCAACTCCGGGACAGGGGGAGCGGGAGGATCCGAGCAGTACTTC. The chain is built from TRBV10-1 and TRBJ2-7; 11 bases align to TRBD1. V shed 10 bases and J 6 bases; nucleotides not matched to a gene: 17. The CDR3 runs to 16 residues. CDR1 and CDR2 (germline): WNHNN, SYGVQD (reference sequence).

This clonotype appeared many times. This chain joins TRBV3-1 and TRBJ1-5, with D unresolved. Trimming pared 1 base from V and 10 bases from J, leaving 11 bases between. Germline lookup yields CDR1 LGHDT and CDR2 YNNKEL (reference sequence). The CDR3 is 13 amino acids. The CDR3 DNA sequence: TGTGCCAGCAGCCAAGGCAGTCAGGAACCCCAGCATTTT. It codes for CASSQGSQEPQHF.

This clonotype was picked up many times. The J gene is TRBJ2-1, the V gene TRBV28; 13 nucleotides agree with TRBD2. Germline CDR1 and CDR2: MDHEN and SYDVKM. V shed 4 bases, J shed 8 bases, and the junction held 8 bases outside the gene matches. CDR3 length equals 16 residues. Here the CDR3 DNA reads TGTGCCAGCAGTTCCACCGGACTAGCGGGAGTGCATGAGCAGTTCTTC. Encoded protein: CASSSTGLAGVHEQFF.

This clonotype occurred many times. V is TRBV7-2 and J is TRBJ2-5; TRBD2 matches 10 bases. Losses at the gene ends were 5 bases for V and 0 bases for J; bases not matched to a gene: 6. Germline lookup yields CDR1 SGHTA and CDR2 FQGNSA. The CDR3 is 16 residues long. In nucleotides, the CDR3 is TGTGCCAGCAGCCCTGGACTAGCGGCGTACCAAGAGACCCAGTACTTC. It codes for CASSPGLAAYQETQYF. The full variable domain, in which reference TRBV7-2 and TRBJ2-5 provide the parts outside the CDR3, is GAGVSQSPSNKVTEKGKDVELRCDPISGHTALYWYRQSLGQGLEFLIYFQGNSAPDKSGLPSDRFSAERTGGSVSTLTIQRTQQEDSAVYLCASSPGLAAYQETQYFGPGTRLLVL.